A single sample gave rise to the 15 T cell receptor beta chains below, sequenced in a study of cytomegalovirus exposure and HLA in healthy donors. A multiplex PCR was run with 60 Vbeta primers and 13 Jbeta primers. Only in-frame clones appear in the TCRdb table, and some are missing; sequencing was by immunoSEQ multiplex PCR. The sample includes fewer than 130,000 clones, 76% of them seen just once. Sequenced: PBMCs. Receptor source: a man aged 30 to 45 in good health and CMV-seropositive.

V and J are TRBV5-6 and TRBJ1-3, with D possibly being TRBD1 (5 bases). The CDR3 runs 17 residues. Germline values: CDR1 SGHDT, CDR2 YYEEEE. The V and J ends lost 4 bases and 0 bases respectively, with 17 bases between them. The CDR3 loop reads CASSPPGPRDSGNTIYF. In nucleotides, the CDR3 is TGTGCCAGCAGCCCGCCGGGCCCCAGGGACTCTGGAAACACCATATATTTT.

V is TRBV27 and J is TRBJ1-1; 8 bases map to TRBD1. The CDR3 loop spans 17 amino acids. Per the germline V gene, CDR1 is MNHEY and CDR2 is SMNVEV (reference sequence). V was clipped by 2 bases and J by 1 base; unmatched bases: 9. The CDR3 region is CASSLRGAGGENTEAFF. The CDR3 DNA reads TGTGCCAGCAGTTTAAGGGGGGCAGGGGGCGAGAACACTGAAGCTTTCTTT.

This clone showed up just once. This chain uses TRBV28 with TRBJ2-2, with 8 bases fitting TRBD1. The CDR3 has 18 amino acids. Germline V gene lookup returns CDR1 MDHEN and CDR2 SYDVKM. V lost 5 bases to trimming and J lost 6 bases; unmatched junction nucleotides: 17. The CDR3 nucleotides are TGTGCCAGCAGTGACGGACAGGGAACGATAGCCGGAGCCGGGGAGCTGTTTTTT. It specifies CASSDGQGTIAGAGELFF.

This sequence joins TRBV7-9 and TRBJ2-5, with D possibly being TRBD2 (7 bases). The germline V gene has CDR1 SEHNR and CDR2 FQNEAQ (reference sequence). CDR3 size: 15 residues. Between the trimmed V and J ends, which lost 5 bases and 4 bases, there was a span of 17 bases. CDR3 residues: CASSPPGGARETQYF. CDR3 nucleotides: TGTGCCAGCAGCCCCCCGGGGGGCGCGAGAGAGACCCAGTACTTC.

This clone appeared a few times. The V call is TRBV6-1, the J call TRBJ2-3; 8 bases fit TRBD2. CDR1 is MNHNS and CDR2 is SASEGT in the germline V gene. J gave up 3 bases and V 5 bases, and 4 bases lay outside the gene matches. This CDR3 contains 14 residues. In nucleotides, the CDR3 is TGTGCCAGCAGTCTCGGGGGGGGAACAGATACGCAGTATTTT. Its translation is CASSLGGGTDTQYF.

The chain uses TRBV14 and TRBJ2-1; D is perhaps TRBD2 (5 bases). Germline V gene data show CDR1 as SGHDN and CDR2 as FVKESK. The CDR3 runs 14 residues. Trimming shortened V by 2 bases and J by 2 bases, and 7 bases separated the two germline ends. The CDR3 region is CASSQTSTYNEQFF. CDR3 in DNA: TGTGCCAGCAGCCAAACTAGTACCTACAATGAGCAGTTCTTC. Variable domain in full (rest from reference TRBV14 and TRBJ2-1): EAGVTQFPSHSVIEKGQTVTLRCDPISGHDNLYWYRRVMGKEIKFLLHFVKESKQDESGMPNNRFLAERTGGTYSTLKVQPAELEDSGVYFCASSQTSTYNEQFFGPGTRLTVL.

The V call is TRBV19, the J call TRBJ2-5; a weak D match, TRBD2 (6 bases). Trimming pared 7 bases from V and 2 bases from J, leaving 20 bases between. The CDR3 has 16 amino acids. Germline loops: CDR1 LNHDA, CDR2 SQIVND (reference sequence). The chain's CDR3 is CASNPRSAGPQETQYF. The DNA for the CDR3 is TGTGCCAGTAACCCCAGGAGCGCGGGACCACAAGAGACCCAGTACTTC. Combining the CDR3 with reference TRBV19 and TRBJ2-5 gives the whole variable domain DGGITQSPKYLFRKEGQNVTLSCEQNLNHDAMYWYRQDPGQGLRLIYYSQIVNDFQKGDIAEGYSVSREKKESFPLTVTSAQKNPTAFYLCASNPRSAGPQETQYFGPGTRLLVL.

The chain carries TRBV28 and TRBJ1-2, with D perhaps matching TRBD1 (5 bases). The V end was cut by 6 bases, the J end by 6 bases, with 14 bases between. Germline CDR1 MDHEN, CDR2 SYDVKM. This CDR3 is 13 amino acids long. The CDR3 protein is CASSPHRLDGYTF. The CDR3 DNA reads as TGTGCCAGCAGCCCCCACAGGCTAGATGGCTACACCTTC.

DNA of the CDR3: TGTGCCAGCAGCTTGCCAGTATCTGGAAACACCATATATTTT. Its protein is CASSLPVSGNTIYF. J is TRBJ1-3 and V is TRBV5-6; D gene ambiguous. This CDR3 has 14 residues. Germline V CDR1 and CDR2: SGHDT, YYEEEE. Trimming shortened V by 1 base and J by 1 base, and 6 bases separated the two germline ends.

This clone was counted only a few times. The rearrangement links TRBV7-2 to TRBJ1-1, with a weak D call TRBD1 (5 bases). V was clipped by 0 bases and J by 9 bases, with 11 bases between them. Looked up from germline, CDR1 is SGHTA and CDR2 is FQGNSA. This CDR3 comprises 13 residues. The CDR3 reads CASSLALRGKAFF. CDR3 in DNA: TGTGCCAGCAGCTTAGCGCTGCGGGGGAAAGCTTTCTTT.

The chain has TRBV7-9 and TRBJ2-7; D uncertain. Germline V lookup: CDR1 SEHNR, CDR2 FQNEAQ (reference sequence). Trimming shortened V by 1 base and J by 5 bases, and 3 bases separated the two germline ends. The CDR3 contains 11 residues. The chain's CDR3 is CASSLGDEQYF. The CDR3 region has the DNA TGTGCCAGCAGCTTAGGAGACGAGCAGTACTTC.

The chain has TRBV11-2 and TRBJ1-3; TRBD1 might be the D (5 bases). Germline values: CDR1 SGHAT, CDR2 FQNNGV. Trimming took off 8 bases at V and 0 bases at J, with 20 bases between the two ends. This CDR3 is built from 17 residues. The CDR3 region has the DNA TGTGCCAGCTCCTTCCGGGGGGGGGAAAGCTCTGGAAACACCATATATTTT. As protein: CASSFRGGESSGNTIYF.

The CDR3 coding sequence is TGTGCCAGCAGTCTGGACTGGTCGGGGCAGTACTTC. Protein sequence: CASSLDWSGQYF. V gene TRBV2 combines with J gene TRBJ2-7, with D possibly matching TRBD2 (5 bases). The CDR3 loop spans 12 amino acids. From germline, CDR1 is SNHLY and CDR2 FYNNEI. The V gene lost 5 bases and the J gene lost 9 bases, with 14 bases spanning the gap.

This clone was detected only once. The chain links TRBV6-5 to TRBJ1-6, with a weak D call TRBD1 (5 bases). Trimming left V 5 bases short and J 13 bases short, with 18 bases between. The CDR3 consists of 14 residues. CDR1 is MNHEY, CDR2 SVGAGI, per germline. The CDR3 here is CASSRKDTSDPLHF. DNA of the CDR3: TGTGCCAGCAGTAGGAAGGACACCTCAGATCCCCTCCACTTT.

The chain recombines TRBV5-5 with TRBJ2-5, with TRBD1 matching over 11 bases. Germline CDR1 and CDR2: SGHKS and YYEKEE (reference sequence). The V segment lost 4 bases and the J segment 6 bases; nucleotides outside the gene matches: 8. CDR3 size: 15 residues. Here the CDR3 DNA reads TGTGCCAGCAGCCCGGGACAGGGGGACCGCAAGACCCAGTACTTC. Translated, it gives CASSPGQGDRKTQYF.